Included here is one T cell receptor (beta chain) sequence, with context. Its matching antigen is unknown. The data originate from a study of early T cells in non-severe SARS-CoV-2 infection. Study-level results: Sequences matched to VDJdb favored anti-spike CD8 responses, while private and CD4 specificities were missed.

TCRdb processed the 5' RACE reads anew with MiXCR; each CDR3 protein has one entry. The sample has tens of thousands of distinct CDR3 sequences, about 9.9% seen once. The CDR3 runs to 17 residues. With 4 bases removed from V and 3 bases from J, the gap between germline ends came to 21 bases. Germline lookup yields CDR1 SGHAT and CDR2 FQNNGV. Source material: whole blood. The chain carries TRBV11-2 and TRBJ2-5, with D possibly being TRBD1 (5 bases). The TCR sequence derives from an adult who was a healthcare worker with PCR-confirmed SARS-CoV-2 infection or an uninfected control (not recorded which). The CDR3, as DNA: TGTGCCAGCAGCTCTTACGAAGGGGCCCAATTCGAAGAGACCCAGTACTTC. Translating it yields CASSSYEGAQFEETQYF.